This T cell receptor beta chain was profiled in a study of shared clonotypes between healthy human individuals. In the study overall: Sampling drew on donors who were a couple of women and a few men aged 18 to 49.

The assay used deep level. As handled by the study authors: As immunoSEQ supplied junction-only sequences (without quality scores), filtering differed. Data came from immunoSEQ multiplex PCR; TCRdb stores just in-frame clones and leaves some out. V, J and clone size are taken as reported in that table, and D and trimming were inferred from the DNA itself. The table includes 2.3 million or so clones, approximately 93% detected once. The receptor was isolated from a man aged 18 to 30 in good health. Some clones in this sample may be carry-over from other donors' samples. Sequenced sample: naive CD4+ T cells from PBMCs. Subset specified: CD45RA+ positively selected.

DNA for the CDR3: TGTGCCAGCAGTTCCCTCCATGAGACCCAGTACTTC. This translates into CASSSLHETQYF. This chain connects TRBV28 to TRBJ2-5; no clear D gene. The germline V gene has CDR1 MDHEN and CDR2 SYDVKM. Trimming pared 4 bases from V and 5 bases from J, leaving 8 bases between. This CDR3 is built from 12 residues.